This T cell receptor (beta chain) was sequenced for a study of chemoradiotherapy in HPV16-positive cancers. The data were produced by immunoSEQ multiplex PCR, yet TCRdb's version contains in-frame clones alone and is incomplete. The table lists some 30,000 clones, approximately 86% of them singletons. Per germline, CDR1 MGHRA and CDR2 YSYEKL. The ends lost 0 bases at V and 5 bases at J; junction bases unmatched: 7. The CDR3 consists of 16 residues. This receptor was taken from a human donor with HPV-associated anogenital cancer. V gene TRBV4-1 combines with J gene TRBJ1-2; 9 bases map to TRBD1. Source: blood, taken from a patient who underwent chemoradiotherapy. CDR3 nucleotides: TGCGCCAGCAGCCAAGATTCGGGACAGGGCTCGTATGGCTACACCTTC. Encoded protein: CASSQDSGQGSYGYTF.